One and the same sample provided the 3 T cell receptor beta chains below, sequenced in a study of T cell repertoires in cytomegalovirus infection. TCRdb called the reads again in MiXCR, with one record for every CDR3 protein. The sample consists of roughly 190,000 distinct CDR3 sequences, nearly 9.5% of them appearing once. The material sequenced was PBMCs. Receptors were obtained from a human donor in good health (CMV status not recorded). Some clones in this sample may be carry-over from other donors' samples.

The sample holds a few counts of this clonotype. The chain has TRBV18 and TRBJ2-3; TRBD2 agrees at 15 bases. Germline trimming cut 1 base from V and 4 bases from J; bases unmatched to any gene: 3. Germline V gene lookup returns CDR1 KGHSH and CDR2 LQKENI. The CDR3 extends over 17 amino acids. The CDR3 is CASSPRTSGRESDTQYF. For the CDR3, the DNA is TGTGCCAGCTCACCACGGACTAGCGGGAGGGAGTCAGATACGCAGTATTTT.

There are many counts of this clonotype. The CDR3 loop reads CASRSTEKSYNEQFF. The DNA for the CDR3 is TGTGCCAGCAGATCGACAGAGAAGTCCTACAATGAGCAGTTCTTC. The V call is TRBV28, the J call TRBJ2-1, with D possibly matching TRBD1 (5 bases). This CDR3 spans 15 amino acids. Trimming pared 6 bases from V and 1 base from J, leaving 13 bases between. CDR1 is MDHEN, CDR2 SYDVKM, per germline.

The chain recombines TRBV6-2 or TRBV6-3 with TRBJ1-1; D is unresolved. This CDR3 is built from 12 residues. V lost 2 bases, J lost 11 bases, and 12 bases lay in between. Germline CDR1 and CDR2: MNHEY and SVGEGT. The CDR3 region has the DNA TGTGCCAGCAGTTACGCCATGATGCAGGCTTTCTTT. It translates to CASSYAMMQAFF.